The 8 T cell receptor beta chains given below trace back to one sample, sequenced in a study of CD8+ T cells in alopecia areata. Sorting separated CD25+CD127- cells from the CD4+ cells of 4 or 5 patients. cDNA reverse transcribed from extracted RNA served as the sequencing template. Produced via immunoSEQ multiplex PCR; TCRdb's table is partial and in-frame only. The table has roughly 20,000 clones, roughly two thirds seen once. The sample consisted of CD4+ Tregs sorted from blood. These receptor sequences come from a human donor with alopecia areata.

CDR3 region: CSGAGATDTQYF. CDR3 nucleotides: TGCAGCGGCGCAGGGGCCACAGATACGCAGTATTTT. The chain carries TRBV29-1 and TRBJ2-3; D is perhaps TRBD1 (6 bases). Trimming shortened V by 7 bases and J by 2 bases, and 10 bases separated the two germline ends. Germline CDR1 SQVTM, CDR2 ANQGSEA. The CDR3 sequence is 12 residues long.

This clone turned up a few times. This sequence joins TRBV29-1 and TRBJ2-7, with 7 bases matching TRBD1. Per germline, CDR1 SQVTM and CDR2 ANQGSEA. The CDR3 runs to 14 residues. V dropped 1 base and J dropped 0; count of bases not matched to a gene: 3. The CDR3 is CSVEGRDSSYEQYF. In nucleotides, the CDR3 is TGCAGCGTTGAAGGACGGGACAGCTCCTACGAGCAGTACTTC.

V gene TRBV20-1 combines with J gene TRBJ2-5; tentatively, D is TRBD1 (5 bases). The CDR3 extends over 11 amino acids. Trimming shortened V by 5 bases and J by 7 bases, and 11 bases separated the two germline ends. CDR1 and CDR2 (germline): DFQATT, SNEGSKA (reference sequence). CDR3 bases: TGCAGTGCTGTCAGGGTAGGGACCCAGTACTTC. Translation gives CSAVRVGTQYF.

V gene TRBV19 combines with J gene TRBJ2-1, with TRBD2 matching 13 bases. The CDR3 contains 15 residues. The V gene end was trimmed by 4 bases and the J gene end by 7 bases; junction bases not matched to a gene: 4. CDR1 and CDR2 from the germline V gene are LNHDA and SQIVND (reference sequence). The chain's CDR3 is CASSRTSGRPNEQFF. The CDR3 DNA is TGTGCCAGTAGTAGGACTAGCGGGAGACCTAATGAGCAGTTCTTC.

This clone was counted only a few times. This chain joins TRBV29-1 and TRBJ2-6; D not resolved. CDR3 size: 14 residues. The V gene's germline CDR1 is SQVTM and CDR2 ANQGSEA. Between the trimmed V and J ends, which lost 8 bases and 0 bases, there was a span of 11 bases. The CDR3 protein is CSISFGSGANVLTF. CDR3 nucleotide sequence: TGCAGCATCTCGTTTGGCTCTGGGGCCAACGTCCTGACTTTC.

The chain carries TRBV18 and TRBJ1-1, with TRBD1 identical over 7 bases. The CDR3 totals 17 residues. CDR1 KGHSH and CDR2 LQKENI come from the germline V gene. Trimming took 3 bases from V and 0 from J; bases not matched to a gene: 10. DNA of the CDR3: TGTGCCAGCTCACCCCCCGGGACAGCGTTAATGAACACTGAAGCTTTCTTT. Residues: CASSPPGTALMNTEAFF.

V usage is TRBV11-2 and J usage is TRBJ1-4, with D possibly TRBD1 on 5 matching bases. The CDR3 has 15 residues. CDR1 and CDR2 (germline): SGHAT, FQNNGV. V was pared by 6 bases and J by 0 bases, with 11 bases between. The CDR3 loop is CASSLGGATNEKLFF. In nucleotides, the CDR3 is TGTGCCAGCAGTTTGGGGGGTGCAACTAATGAAAAACTGTTTTTT. The full variable domain, rest sourced from reference TRBV11-2 and TRBJ1-4, is EAGVAQSPRYKIIEKRQSVAFWCNPISGHATLYWYQQILGQGPKLLIQFQNNGVVDDSQLPKDRFSAERLKGVDSTLKIQPAKLEDSAVYLCASSLGGATNEKLFFGSGTQLSVL.

By sample share, this clone is medium-sized. CDR3 DNA sequence: TGTGCCAGCAGCCGAGACACTGGGACTGCCGGAAACACCATATATTTT. It yields the protein CASSRDTGTAGNTIYF. V usage is TRBV7-2 and J usage is TRBJ1-3; D perhaps matches TRBD1 (5 bases). CDR3 length equals 16 residues. In germline, CDR1 is SGHTA, CDR2 FQGNSA. Trimming cost V 5 bases and J 4 bases, with 18 bases left between them. The whole variable domain, filled in from reference TRBV7-2 and TRBJ1-3, reads GAGVSQSPSNKVTEKGKDVELRCDPISGHTALYWYRQSLGQGLEFLIYFQGNSAPDKSGLPSDRFSAERTGGSVSTLTIQRTQQEDSAVYLCASSRDTGTAGNTIYFGEGSWLTVV.